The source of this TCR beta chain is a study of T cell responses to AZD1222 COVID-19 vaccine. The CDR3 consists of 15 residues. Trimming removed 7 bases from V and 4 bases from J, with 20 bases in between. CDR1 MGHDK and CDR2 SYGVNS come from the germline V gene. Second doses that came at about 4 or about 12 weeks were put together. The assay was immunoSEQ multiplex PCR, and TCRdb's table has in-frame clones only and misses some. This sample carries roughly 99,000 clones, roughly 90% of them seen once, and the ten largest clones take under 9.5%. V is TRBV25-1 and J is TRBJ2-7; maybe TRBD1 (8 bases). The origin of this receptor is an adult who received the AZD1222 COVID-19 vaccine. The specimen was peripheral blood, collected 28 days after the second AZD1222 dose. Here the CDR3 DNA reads TGTGCCAGCACAACAGGGGGACTATCGGCTTACGAGCAGTACTTC. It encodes CASTTGGLSAYEQYF.